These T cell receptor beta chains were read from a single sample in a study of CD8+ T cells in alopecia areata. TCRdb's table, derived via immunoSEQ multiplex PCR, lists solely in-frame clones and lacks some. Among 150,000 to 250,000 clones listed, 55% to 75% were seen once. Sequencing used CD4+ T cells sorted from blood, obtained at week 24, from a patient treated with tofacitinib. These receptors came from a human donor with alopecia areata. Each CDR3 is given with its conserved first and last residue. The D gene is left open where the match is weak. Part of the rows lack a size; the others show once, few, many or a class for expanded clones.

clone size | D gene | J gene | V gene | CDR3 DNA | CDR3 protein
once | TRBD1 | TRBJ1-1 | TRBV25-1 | TGTGCCAGCAGTGACGACAGGGAGAGGACTGAAGCTTTCTTT | CASSDDRERTEAFF
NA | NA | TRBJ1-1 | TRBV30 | TGTGCCTGGAATGGAGGGGTTGGTACTGAAGCTTTCTTT | CAWNGGVGTEAFF
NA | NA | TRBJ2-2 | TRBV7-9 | TGTGCCAGCAGCTTGAGGCCAGGGGACACCGGGGAGCTGTTTTTT | CASSLRPGDTGELFF
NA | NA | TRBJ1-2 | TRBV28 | TGTGCCAGCAGTCCCCTCACCGATTATGGCTACACCTTC | CASSPLTDYGYTF
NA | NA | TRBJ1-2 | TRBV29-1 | TGCAGCGTTGAATCGGTCAATGGCTACACCTTC | CSVESVNGYTF
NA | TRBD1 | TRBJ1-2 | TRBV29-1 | TGCAGCGTTGAGGGGGGACAGCGATCTAACTATGGCTACACCTTC | CSVEGGQRSNYGYTF
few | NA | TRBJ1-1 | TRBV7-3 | TGTGCCAGCAGCAGACAGGTGAACACTGAAGCTTTCTTT | CASSRQVNTEAFF
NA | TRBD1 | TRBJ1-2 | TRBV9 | TGTGCCAGCAGCGTAATGACAGGGGGAGAGTATGGCTACACCTTC | CASSVMTGGEYGYTF
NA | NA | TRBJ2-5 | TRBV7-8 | TGTGCCAGCAGCTTAGGACAGTACCAAGAGACCCAGTACTTC | CASSLGQYQETQYF
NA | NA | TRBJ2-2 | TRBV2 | TGTGCCAGCAGCGGGGGGCTTGTTGCCGGGGAGCTGTTTTTT | CASSGGLVAGELFF
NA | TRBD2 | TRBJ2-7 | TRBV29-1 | TGCAGCGTGCAACTAGCGGCGACCTACGAGCAGTACTTC | CSVQLAATYEQYF
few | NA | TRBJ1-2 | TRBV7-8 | TGTGCCAGCAGCTTAACCAGGGAGGGAAACTATGGCTACACCTTC | CASSLTREGNYGYTF
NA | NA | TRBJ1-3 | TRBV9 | TGTGCCAGCAGCGCGGAAGGGTCTGGAAACACCATATATTTT | CASSAEGSGNTIYF
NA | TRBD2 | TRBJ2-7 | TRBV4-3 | TGCGCCAGCAGCCAAATAGCGGGAGGGCCAACCTACGAGCAGTACTTC | CASSQIAGGPTYEQYF
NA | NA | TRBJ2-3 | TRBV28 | TGTGCCAGCAGTTCAATAGAGGAGACAGATACGCAGTATTTT | CASSSIEETDTQYF
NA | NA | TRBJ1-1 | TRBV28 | TGTGCCAGCAGACACAGGGTTGCGAACACTGAAGCTTTCTTT | CASRHRVANTEAFF
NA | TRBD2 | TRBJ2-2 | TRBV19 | TGTGCCAGTAGTACCGGGACTAGCGTCGGGGAGCTGTTTTTT | CASSTGTSVGELFF
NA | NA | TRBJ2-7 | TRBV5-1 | TGCGCCAGCAGTACGAGCGGGTTCTACGAGCAGTACTTC | CASSTSGFYEQYF
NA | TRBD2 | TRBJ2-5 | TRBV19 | TGTGCCAGTAGTACCTTAGCGGGAGGGCCCGGTGCGGAGACCCAGTACTTC | CASSTLAGGPGAETQYF
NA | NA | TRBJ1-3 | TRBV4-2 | TGTGCCAGCAGCCAGGCGACAGTTAGCTCTGGAAACACCATATATTTT | CASSQATVSSGNTIYF
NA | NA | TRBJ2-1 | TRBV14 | TGTGCCAGCAGCCCGACCCGGGGGGCGGAGGCCTACAATGAGCAGTTCTTC | CASSPTRGAEAYNEQFF
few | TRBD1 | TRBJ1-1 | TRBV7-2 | TGTGCCAGCAGCTTCTACAGGGGTACAGACACTGAAGCTTTCTTT | CASSFYRGTDTEAFF
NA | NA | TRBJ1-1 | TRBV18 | TGTGCCAGCTCACCGCTATCAGACACTGAAGCTTTCTTT | CASSPLSDTEAFF
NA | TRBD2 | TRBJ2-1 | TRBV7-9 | TGTGCCAGCAGGGGACTAGCGGACTACAATGAGCAGTTCTTC | CASRGLADYNEQFF
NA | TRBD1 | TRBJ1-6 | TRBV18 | TGTGCCAGCTCACCCGAGGGACAGGGGATCGGGTCACCCCTCCACTTT | CASSPEGQGIGSPLHF
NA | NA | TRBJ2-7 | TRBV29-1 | TGCAGCGTTGATACGGGAAGGTCCTACGAGCAGTACTTC | CSVDTGRSYEQYF